The entry below describes one T cell receptor (beta chain). The antigen is not known. The data were taken from a study of T cells and Merkel cell carcinoma outcomes. V shed 5 bases and J shed 5 bases, with 13 bases lying between them. This CDR3 comprises 13 residues. CDR1 SGHVS and CDR2 FQNEAQ come from the germline V gene. Study conclusions and caveats: Repertoire plus T-cell density reportedly predicted Merkel cell carcinoma outcomes.

Data came from immunoSEQ multiplex PCR; TCRdb stores just in-frame clones and leaves some out. This table has more than 1,500 clones, roughly 90% appearing once. What was sequenced was tumor tissue from Merkel cell carcinoma. The rearrangement joins TRBV7-8 to TRBJ2-7, with D maybe TRBD1 (5 bases). This TCR was recovered from a human donor with Merkel cell carcinoma. The CDR3 loop is CASSSRVYDEQYF. CDR3 DNA sequence: TGTGCCAGCAGCAGCAGGGTTTATGACGAGCAGTACTTC.